These 13 T cell receptor beta chains originate from one sample sequenced in a study of blood T cell repertoires in COVID-19. Libraries were prepared by immunoSEQ multiplex PCR; TCRdb keeps only in-frame clonotypes and omits some of them. In the table there are roughly 200,000 clones, over 70% of which are singletons. Sequencing used peripheral blood. These receptors all stem from a man in his forties with acute or convalescent COVID-19.

V is TRBV5-5 and J is TRBJ1-5, with TRBD1 matching 7 bases. This CDR3 has 16 residues. Unmatched junction bases numbered 11, after V lost 3 bases and J lost 5 bases. CDR1 is SGHKS and CDR2 is YYEKEE in the germline V gene (reference sequence). CDR3 nucleotides: TGTGCCAGCAGCTCCTCGACAGGGAACAGGGATCAGCCCCAGCATTTT. The encoded protein is CASSSSTGNRDQPQHF.

This chain joins TRBV5-4 and TRBJ1-1; 10 nucleotides align to TRBD1. J lost 1 base, V lost 4 bases, and 10 bases had no gene match. Germline CDR1 SGHNT, CDR2 YYREEE (reference sequence). CDR3 size: 17 residues. Here the CDR3 reads CASSAPGQGLKNTEAFF. CDR3 DNA: TGTGCCAGCAGCGCACCGGGACAGGGGTTGAAGAACACTGAAGCTTTCTTT.

The chain joins TRBV6-4 to TRBJ1-4; D unclear. Germline CDR1 is MRHNA and CDR2 is SNTAGT. Trimming took 5 bases from V and 3 from J, leaving 7 bases between them. The CDR3 is made up of 13 amino acids. The CDR3 DNA sequence: TGTGCCAGCAGTCAAAACTCTAATGAAAAACTGTTTTTT. It translates to CASSQNSNEKLFF.

This CDR3 is CASRIDRGTYEQYF. In nucleotides, the CDR3 is TGTGCCAGCAGGATCGACAGGGGTACCTACGAGCAGTACTTC. J is TRBJ2-7 and V is TRBV6-5, with 8 bases aligning to TRBD1. Germline V lookup: CDR1 MNHEY, CDR2 SVGAGI. The CDR3 covers 14 residues. The V and J ends lost 6 bases and 2 bases, in that order; junction bases with no gene match: 6.

This clone was seen only once. The chain recombines TRBV5-4 with TRBJ2-1, with a tentative D call TRBD2 (5 bases). CDR1 SGHNT and CDR2 YYREEE come from the germline V gene (reference sequence). The length of the CDR3 is 14 residues. V was clipped by 8 bases and J by 7 bases, with 19 bases between them. Written as DNA, the CDR3 is TGTGCCAGTACCTCCGGGGTCCAGCGTAATGAGCAGTTCTTC. It yields the protein CASTSGVQRNEQFF.

The rearrangement uses TRBV2 and TRBJ1-5; no clear D. V was pared by 5 bases and J by 5 bases, with 10 bases between. The germline V gene encodes CDR1 SNHLY and CDR2 FYNNEI. The CDR3 spans 13 residues. CDR3 amino acids: CASSSDSDQPQHF. The CDR3 bases are TGTGCCAGCAGTTCTGACTCAGATCAGCCCCAGCATTTT.

This clone was recorded once. This sequence joins TRBV25-1 and TRBJ1-1; D is unclear. There are 14 residues in the CDR3. Germline loops: CDR1 MGHDK, CDR2 SYGVNS. Trimming took 8 bases from V and 4 from J, leaving 17 bases between them. CDR3 in DNA: TGTGCCAGCCTACTAAGTGATGACGGCACTGAAGCTTTCTTT. It encodes CASLLSDDGTEAFF.

The chain uses TRBV6-4 and TRBJ1-1, with TRBD1 matching over 7 bases. CDR3 length: 14 residues. V was pared by 9 bases and J by 4 bases, with 11 bases of the junction left unmatched. The V gene's germline CDR1 is MRHNA and CDR2 SNTAGT. This chain's CDR3 is CASKADRQATEAFF. As DNA, the CDR3 is TGTGCCAGTAAAGCGGACAGGCAAGCCACTGAAGCTTTCTTT.

The chain links TRBV12-3 or TRBV12-4 to TRBJ2-3; unclear D gene. CDR3 length equals 13 residues. Trimming removed 5 bases at V and 6 bases at J, with 12 bases between. The CDR3: CASSTVSTDTQYF. DNA for the CDR3: TGTGCCAGCAGTACCGTCTCTACTGATACGCAGTATTTT.

The gene calls are TRBV7-9 and TRBJ2-1; a possible D gene is TRBD2 (6 bases). The germline V gene encodes CDR1 SEHNR and CDR2 FQNEAQ (reference sequence). Trimming stripped 5 bases from V and 4 bases from J, with 15 bases between. The length of the CDR3 is 15 residues. The CDR3 DNA reads as TGTGCCAGCAGCCGTGCCGGGAGCCCATACAATGAGCAGTTCTTC. It encodes CASSRAGSPYNEQFF.

This clone has a handful of counts. The rearrangement uses TRBV19 and TRBJ2-7, with TRBD1 matching 9 bases. The CDR3 is made up of 14 amino acids. Germline assignment: CDR1 LNHDA and CDR2 SQIVND (reference sequence). V shed 5 bases and J 0 bases; nucleotides not matched to a gene: 2. The CDR3 region is CASSQTGGSYEQYF. CDR3 bases: TGTGCCAGTAGTCAGACAGGGGGCTCCTACGAGCAGTACTTC. The full variable domain, in which reference TRBV19 and TRBJ2-7 provide the parts outside the CDR3, is DGGITQSPKYLFRKEGQNVTLSCEQNLNHDAMYWYRQDPGQGLRLIYYSQIVNDFQKGDIAEGYSVSREKKESFPLTVTSAQKNPTAFYLCASSQTGGSYEQYFGPGTRLTVT.

The table lists this clone with a few counts. The rearrangement links TRBV10-2 to TRBJ2-7, with 14 nucleotides matching TRBD2. Losses at the gene ends were 6 bases for V and 2 bases for J; bases not matched to a gene: 0. Germline V gives CDR1 WSHSY, CDR2 SAAADI. The CDR3 consists of 14 residues. The CDR3 sequence is CASRTSGRAYEQYF. DNA of the CDR3: TGCGCCAGCAGGACTAGCGGGAGGGCCTACGAGCAGTACTTC.

The CDR3 region is CASSLGGTGNHEQYF. In DNA form, the CDR3 reads TGTGCCAGCAGCTTAGGTGGGACAGGGAACCACGAGCAGTACTTC. This chain joins TRBV11-2 and TRBJ2-7; 9 bases map to TRBD1. The germline CDR1 and CDR2 sequences are SGHAT and FQNNGV. The CDR3 has 15 amino acids. V dropped 1 base and J dropped 5; count of bases not matched to a gene: 6.